Listed below are T cell receptor beta chains from one sample, sequenced in a study of vaccination and CD4 T cells after COVID-19. TCRdb itself ran the PCR reads through MiXCR, one entry per CDR3 protein. This sample has around 16,000 distinct CDR3 sequences; approximately 54% occur once, and the top ten carry around 7.4%. Antigens for these TCRs are unknown. Source material: CD4+ T cells from blood, cultured in vitro. These receptors all come from a human donor who had recovered from COVID-19. Both conserved end residues are part of each CDR3. A D gene is named only where the DNA matches it firmly. Part of the rows lack a size; the others show once, few, many or a class for expanded clones.

D	size	V	J	CDR3
TRBD1	-	TRBV12-3/TRBV12-4	TRBJ2-2	CASSFVQGAPGELFF
TRBD2	-	TRBV4-3	TRBJ2-5	CASSELAGGWETQYF
TRBD2	-	TRBV12-3/TRBV12-4	TRBJ2-4	CASTRTSGSGIGKNIQYF
-	once	TRBV2	TRBJ2-7	CASSESSRRSEQYF
TRBD2	few	TRBV20-1	TRBJ2-7	CSARLAGVGEQYF
-	-	TRBV7-2	TRBJ2-5	CASSRKRVQETQYF
-	-	TRBV2	TRBJ2-7	CASSRTANEQYF
TRBD1	-	TRBV2	TRBJ1-6	CASRGTEQGDNSPLHF
-	few	TRBV7-2	TRBJ1-6	CASSLVGTENSPLHF
-	-	TRBV5-8	TRBJ1-1	CASSSTTGMKAFF
TRBD1	-	TRBV7-3	TRBJ1-1	CASSRQGDTEAFF
TRBD2	-	TRBV2	TRBJ2-5	CATDRGLAGGQETQYF
-	-	TRBV19	TRBJ2-4	CASSIGPLAKNIQYF
-	-	TRBV6-1	TRBJ1-2	CASSATAWGYTF
-	-	TRBV5-4	TRBJ2-1	CASSSWDNEQFF
TRBD2	-	TRBV2	TRBJ2-7	CASTSGDSYEQYF
-	-	TRBV20-1	TRBJ2-1	CSARAVNNEQFF
TRBD2	-	TRBV9	TRBJ2-3	CASSGGLAGTSTDTQYF
TRBD1	-	TRBV6-2/TRBV6-3	TRBJ2-7	CASSYGKGAVYEQYF
-	-	TRBV7-3	TRBJ2-1	CASSPGAPYNEQFF
TRBD2	-	TRBV5-4	TRBJ2-3	CASSPPGGGPFTDTQYF
TRBD1	-	TRBV9	TRBJ2-3	CASSAGTGWGTDTQYF
-	-	TRBV19	TRBJ1-6	CASSIGAYSPLHF
-	-	TRBV25-1	TRBJ2-7	CASSESGDSYEQYF
-	-	TRBV19	TRBJ2-5	CASSLNGAETQYF
-	few	TRBV20-1	TRBJ2-1	CSARASDVDNEQFF
-	-	TRBV7-9	TRBJ1-1	CASSLSGFGEAFF
TRBD1	-	TRBV6-5	TRBJ1-1	CASSYWATGGLSEAFF
TRBD1	few	TRBV2	TRBJ1-5	CASRVDETGFQPQHF